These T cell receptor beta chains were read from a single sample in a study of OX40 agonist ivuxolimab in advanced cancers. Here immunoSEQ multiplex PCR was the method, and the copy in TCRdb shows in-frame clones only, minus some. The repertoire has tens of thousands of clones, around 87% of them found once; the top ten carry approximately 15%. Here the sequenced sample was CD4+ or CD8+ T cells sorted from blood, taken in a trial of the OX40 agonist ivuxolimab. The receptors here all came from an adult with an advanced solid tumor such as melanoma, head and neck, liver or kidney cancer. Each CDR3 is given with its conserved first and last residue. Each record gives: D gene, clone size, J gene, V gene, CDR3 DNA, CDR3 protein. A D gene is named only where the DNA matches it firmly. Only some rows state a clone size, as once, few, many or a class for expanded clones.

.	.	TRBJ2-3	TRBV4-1	TGCGCCAGCAGCCAAGAGAGTCCAGATACGCAGTATTTT	CASSQESPDTQYF
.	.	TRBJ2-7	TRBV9	TGTGCCAGCAGTGGATCGGCCGGGGGTTACGAGCAGTACTTC	CASSGSAGGYEQYF
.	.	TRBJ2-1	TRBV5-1	TGCGCCAGCAGCTTGTGGTTACCCTCGAGCTCCTACAATGAGCAGTTCTTC	CASSLWLPSSSYNEQFF
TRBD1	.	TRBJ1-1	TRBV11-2	TGTGCCAGCAGCGACCGGGACAGAAACACTGAAGCTTTCTTT	CASSDRDRNTEAFF
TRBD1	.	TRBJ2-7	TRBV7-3	TGTGCCAGCAGCTCGGGACAGGGCAACTACGAGCAGTACTTC	CASSSGQGNYEQYF
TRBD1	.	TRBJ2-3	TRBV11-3	TGTGCCAGCAGCTCCCGGGACAGGCCCACAGATACGCAGTATTTT	CASSSRDRPTDTQYF
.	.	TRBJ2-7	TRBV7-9	TGTGCCAGCAGCCTAGGCTACGGGATCGAGCAGTACTTC	CASSLGYGIEQYF
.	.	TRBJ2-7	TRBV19	TGTGCCAGTAGTATCGGGATTGGGGGCTCCTACGAGCAGTACTTC	CASSIGIGGSYEQYF
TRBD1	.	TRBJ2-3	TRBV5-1	TGCGCCAGCATTCCGGACAGGGGCACAGATACGCAGTATTTT	CASIPDRGTDTQYF
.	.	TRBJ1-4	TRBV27	TGTGCCAGCAGTCCGTCCCCGACCTCCGGACGTGAAAAACTGTTTTTT	CASSPSPTSGREKLFF
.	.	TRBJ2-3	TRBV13	TGTGCCAGCAGCTTAGTAGACGGACCAGACACAGATACGCAGTATTTT	CASSLVDGPDTDTQYF
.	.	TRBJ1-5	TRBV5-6	TGTGCCAGCAGCTTGGAGGGGGACAATCAGCCCCAGCATTTT	CASSLEGDNQPQHF
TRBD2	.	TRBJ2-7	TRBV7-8	TGTGCCAGCAGCCGGCCGACTAGCGGGGGGTCGAACGAGCAGTACTTC	CASSRPTSGGSNEQYF
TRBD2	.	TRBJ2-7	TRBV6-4	TGTGCCAGCAACTCCTTAGCGGGAGGGGCAACCTACGAGCAGTACTTC	CASNSLAGGATYEQYF
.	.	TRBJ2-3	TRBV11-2	TGTGCCAGCAGCTTAGGCGGAGATACGCAGTATTTT	CASSLGGDTQYF
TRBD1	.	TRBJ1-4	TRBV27	TGTGCCAGCAGTTTCCGATGGGACAGGAAAAATGAAAAACTGTTTTTT	CASSFRWDRKNEKLFF
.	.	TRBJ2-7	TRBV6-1	TGTGCCAGCAGTTATGGGTTGTGGTACGAGCAGTACTTC	CASSYGLWYEQYF
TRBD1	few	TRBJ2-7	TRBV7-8	TGTGCCAGCAGCTTAAGGGGACAGGGGTTCCGGGTGGGCGAGCAGTACTTC	CASSLRGQGFRVGEQYF
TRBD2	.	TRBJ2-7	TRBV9	TGTGCCAGCAGCGTAGGCAGCGGGGGCTACGAGCAGTACTTC	CASSVGSGGYEQYF
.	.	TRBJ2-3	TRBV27	TGTGCCAGCAGACGAGTGGACTCTTTCACAGATACGCAGTATTTT	CASRRVDSFTDTQYF
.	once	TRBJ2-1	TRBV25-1	TGTGCCAGCAAGTTTGGGAATGAGCAGTTCTTC	CASKFGNEQFF
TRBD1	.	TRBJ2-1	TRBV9	TGTGCCAGCAGACAGGGGGCCTCCTACAATGAGCAGTTCTTC	CASRQGASYNEQFF
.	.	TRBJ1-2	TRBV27	TGTGCCAGCAGTTATACAGGAGACTATGGCTACACCTTC	CASSYTGDYGYTF
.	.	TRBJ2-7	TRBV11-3	TGTGCCAGCAGCTTAGAACTTTCCTACGAGCAGTACTTC	CASSLELSYEQYF
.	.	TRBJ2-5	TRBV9	TGTGCCAGCAGCGTAGCAGGGGCAGAGACCCAGTACTTC	CASSVAGAETQYF
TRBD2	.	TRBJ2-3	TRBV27	TGTGCCAGCAGTTTAGGGACTAGCGGGCCCACAGATACGCAGTATTTT	CASSLGTSGPTDTQYF
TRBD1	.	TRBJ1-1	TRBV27	TGTGCCAGCAGCCGTGGACAGGGGCGGACTGAAGCTTTCTTT	CASSRGQGRTEAFF
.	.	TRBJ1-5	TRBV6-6	TGTGCCAGCAGTTACTCCGGGCGCAATCAGCCCCAGCATTTT	CASSYSGRNQPQHF
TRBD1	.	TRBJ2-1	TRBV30	TGTGCCTGGAGCTTAGACAGGGGTCCCTACAATGAGCAGTTCTTC	CAWSLDRGPYNEQFF
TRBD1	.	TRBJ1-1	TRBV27	TGTGCCAGCAAAGGGTGGACAGGGGGAATGAACACTGAAGCTTTCTTT	CASKGWTGGMNTEAFF
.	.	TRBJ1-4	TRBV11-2	TGTGCCAGCAGCTTAGGCCCGCGTTTGAGGGACTTTTACACAAAACTGTTTTTT	CASSLGPRLRDFYTKLFF
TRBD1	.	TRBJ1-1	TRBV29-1	TGCAGCGTTGCTACAGGGGGCACTGAAGCTTTCTTT	CSVATGGTEAFF
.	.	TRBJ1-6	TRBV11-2	TGTGCCAGCAGCTTAAGAACCACAGCGTCATCCTATAATTCACCCCTCCACTTT	CASSLRTTASSYNSPLHF
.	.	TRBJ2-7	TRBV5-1	TGCGCCAGCAGCTTGACTAGGGCCGAGCAGTACTTC	CASSLTRAEQYF
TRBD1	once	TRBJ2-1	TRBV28	TGTGCCAGCAGGTCCGGGACAGCCTCCTACAATGAGCAGTTCTTC	CASRSGTASYNEQFF
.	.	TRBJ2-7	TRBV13	TGTGCCAGCAGCTTGAACGAAGGGGGGATAACCTACGAGCAGTACTTC	CASSLNEGGITYEQYF
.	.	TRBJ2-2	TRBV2	TGTGCCAGGACTGCGTCGGCTAGCCACACCGGGGAGCTGTTTTTT	CARTASASHTGELFF
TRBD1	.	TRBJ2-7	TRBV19	TGTGCCAGTAGCGACACACAGGGGAAGGGCTACGAGCAGTACTTC	CASSDTQGKGYEQYF
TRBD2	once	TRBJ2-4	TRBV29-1	TGCAGCGTTGAAGTAGGACTAGCGGAGAACATTCAGTACTTC	CSVEVGLAENIQYF
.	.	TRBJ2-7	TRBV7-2	TGTGCCAGCAGCCTTCCCTACGAGCAGTACTTC	CASSLPYEQYF
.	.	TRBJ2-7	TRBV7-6	TGTGCCAGCAGCTTGGCGGGGTTCGGCGAGCAGTACTTC	CASSLAGFGEQYF
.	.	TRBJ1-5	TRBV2	TGTGCCAGCAGGGTCCAGGGTGGAGGCAATCAGCCCCAGCATTTT	CASRVQGGGNQPQHF